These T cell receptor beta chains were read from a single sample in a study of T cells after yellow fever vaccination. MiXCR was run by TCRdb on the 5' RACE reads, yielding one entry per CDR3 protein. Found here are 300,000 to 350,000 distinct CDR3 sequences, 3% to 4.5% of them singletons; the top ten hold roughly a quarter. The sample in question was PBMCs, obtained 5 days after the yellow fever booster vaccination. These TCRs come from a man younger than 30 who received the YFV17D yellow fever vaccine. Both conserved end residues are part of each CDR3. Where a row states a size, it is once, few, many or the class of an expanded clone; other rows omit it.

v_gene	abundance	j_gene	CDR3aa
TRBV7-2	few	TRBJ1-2	CASSLSGAVYGYTF
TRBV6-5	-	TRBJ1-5	CASSSRDRISNQPQHF
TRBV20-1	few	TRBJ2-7	CSARDLRVVEKQYF
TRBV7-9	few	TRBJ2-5	CASSSIGRFQETQYF
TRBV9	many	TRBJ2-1	CASSVGWGASGNEQFF
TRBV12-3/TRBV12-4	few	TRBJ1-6	CASRPDINSPLHF
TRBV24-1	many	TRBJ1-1	CATSDYGNTEAFF
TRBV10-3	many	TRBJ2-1	CAIGAGGYYNEQFF
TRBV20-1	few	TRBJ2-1	CSAALVVGEQFF
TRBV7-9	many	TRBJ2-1	CASSLAGTEQFF
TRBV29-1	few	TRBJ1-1	CSVVPGGNTEAFF
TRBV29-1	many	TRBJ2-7	CSVESQGKPPWRGEQYF
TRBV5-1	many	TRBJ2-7	CASSTLASGDDEQYF
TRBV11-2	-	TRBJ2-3	CASSFAGVDTQYF
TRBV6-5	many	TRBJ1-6	CASSYSGQLYNSPLHF
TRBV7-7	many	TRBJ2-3	CASSSTRADTQYF
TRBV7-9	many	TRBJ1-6	CASSLEGTLHF
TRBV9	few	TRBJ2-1	CASSVPGDNEQFF
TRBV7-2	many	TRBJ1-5	CASSLTHESNQPQHF
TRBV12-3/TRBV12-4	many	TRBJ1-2	CASSFPPTENYGYTF
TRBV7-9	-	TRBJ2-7	CASRSSGQGYEQYF
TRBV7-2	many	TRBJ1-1	CASSLLSGDRGTEAFF
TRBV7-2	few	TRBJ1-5	CASSPGFDQPQHF
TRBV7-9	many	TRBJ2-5	CASSSPGLAETQYF
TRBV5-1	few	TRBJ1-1	CASSSAGQGFTEAFF